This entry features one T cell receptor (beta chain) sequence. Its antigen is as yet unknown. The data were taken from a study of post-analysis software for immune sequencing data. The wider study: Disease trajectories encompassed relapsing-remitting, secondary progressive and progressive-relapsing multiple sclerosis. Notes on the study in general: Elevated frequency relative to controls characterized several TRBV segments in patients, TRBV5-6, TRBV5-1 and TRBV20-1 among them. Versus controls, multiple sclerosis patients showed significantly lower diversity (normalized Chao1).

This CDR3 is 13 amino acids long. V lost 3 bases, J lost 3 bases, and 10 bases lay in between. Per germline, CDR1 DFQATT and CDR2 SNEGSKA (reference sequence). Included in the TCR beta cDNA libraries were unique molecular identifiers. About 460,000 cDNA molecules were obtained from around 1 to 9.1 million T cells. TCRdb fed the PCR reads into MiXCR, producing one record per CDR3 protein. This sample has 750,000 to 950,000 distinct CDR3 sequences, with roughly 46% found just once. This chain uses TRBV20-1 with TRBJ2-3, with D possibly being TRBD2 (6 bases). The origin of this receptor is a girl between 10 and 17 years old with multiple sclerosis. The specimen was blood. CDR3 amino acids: CSARLSGTDTQYF. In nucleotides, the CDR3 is TGCAGTGCTAGGTTAAGCGGGACAGATACGCAGTATTTT.